Shown below are 6 T cell receptor beta chains from a single sample sequenced in a study of blood T cell repertoires in COVID-19. The assay was immunoSEQ multiplex PCR, and TCRdb's table has in-frame clones only and misses some. The sample contains around 200,000 clones, 85% to 90% of which appear only once. Material for sequencing was peripheral blood. These receptors were collected from a woman under 30 who had recovered from COVID-19.

This chain joins TRBV7-2 and TRBJ2-2; a possible D gene is TRBD1 (5 bases). Trimming removed 5 bases from V and 2 bases from J, with 12 bases in between. The CDR3 contains 15 residues. Per the germline V gene, CDR1 is SGHTA and CDR2 is FQGNSA. This chain's CDR3 is CASSHGQGNTGELFF. The CDR3 DNA sequence: TGTGCCAGCAGCCACGGGCAGGGAAACACCGGGGAGCTGTTTTTT.

The rearrangement joins TRBV7-2 to TRBJ1-2; D gene ambiguous. This CDR3 spans 13 amino acids. Looked up from germline, CDR1 is SGHTA and CDR2 is FQGNSA. V lost 1 base and J 8 bases, leaving 11 bases between the germline ends. The CDR3 loop is CASSLEKTEGYTF. The CDR3 DNA sequence: TGTGCCAGCAGCTTAGAGAAGACGGAGGGCTACACCTTC.

The genes are TRBV9 and TRBJ2-5; 8 bases line up with TRBD1. The CDR3 contains 14 residues. Germline V gene lookup returns CDR1 SGDLS and CDR2 YYNGEE. V dropped 2 bases and J dropped 1; count of bases not matched to a gene: 1. The CDR3 sequence is CASSVDRVQETQYF. In DNA, the CDR3 is TGTGCCAGCAGCGTGGACAGGGTCCAAGAGACCCAGTACTTC.

This rearrangement joins TRBV7-2 to TRBJ1-1, with 7 bases aligning to TRBD1. CDR1 is SGHTA, CDR2 FQGNSA, per germline. The CDR3 is 13 residues long. Unmatched junction bases numbered 3, after V lost 3 bases and J lost 5 bases. The CDR3 bases are TGTGCCAGCAGCTTGCCAGGGGGAACTGAAGCTTTCTTT. Amino acids: CASSLPGGTEAFF.

The chain couples TRBV5-1 to TRBJ2-3, with D maybe TRBD2 (5 bases). The CDR3 spans 16 residues. CDR1 is SGHRS and CDR2 is YFSETQ in the germline V gene. Between the trimmed V and J ends, which lost 0 bases and 0 bases, there was a span of 11 bases. The CDR3: CASSLDLAASTDTQYF. Here the CDR3 DNA reads TGCGCCAGCAGCTTGGATCTAGCTGCTAGCACAGATACGCAGTATTTT.

The rearrangement links TRBV19 to TRBJ1-1, with a possible D match to TRBD1 (6 bases). CDR1 and CDR2 (germline): LNHDA, SQIVND (reference sequence). The CDR3 has 12 residues. Trimming left V 10 bases short and J 1 base short, with 10 bases between. This chain's CDR3 is CATIRGNTEAFF. DNA of the CDR3: TGTGCCACCATCAGGGGGAACACTGAAGCTTTCTTT.